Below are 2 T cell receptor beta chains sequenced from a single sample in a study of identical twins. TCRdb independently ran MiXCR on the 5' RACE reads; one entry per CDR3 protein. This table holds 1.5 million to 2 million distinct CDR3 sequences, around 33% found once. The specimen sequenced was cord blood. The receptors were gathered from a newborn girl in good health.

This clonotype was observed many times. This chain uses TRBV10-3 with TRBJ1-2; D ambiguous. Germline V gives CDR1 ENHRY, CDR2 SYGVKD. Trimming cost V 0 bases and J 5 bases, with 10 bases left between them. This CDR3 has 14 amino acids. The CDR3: CAISESRGIYGYTF. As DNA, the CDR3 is TGTGCCATCAGTGAGTCGAGAGGAATTTATGGCTACACCTTC.

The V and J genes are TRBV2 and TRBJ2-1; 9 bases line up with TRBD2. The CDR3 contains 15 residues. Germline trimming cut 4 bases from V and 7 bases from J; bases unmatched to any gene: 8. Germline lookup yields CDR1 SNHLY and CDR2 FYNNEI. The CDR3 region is CASSGGGRAWNEQFF. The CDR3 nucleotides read TGTGCCAGCAGTGGTGGCGGGAGGGCCTGGAATGAGCAGTTCTTC.